The 30 T cell receptor beta chains below all came from one sample that was sequenced in a study of blood T cell repertoires in COVID-19. Method: immunoSEQ multiplex PCR; TCRdb's copy keeps in-frame clones and lacks some. The sample has around 340,000 clones; 65% to 85% are singletons. The sequenced sample consisted of peripheral blood. The receptor set was obtained from a man aged 25-45 years with active or convalescent COVID-19.

The chain combines TRBV18 with TRBJ1-5; 7 nucleotides align to TRBD1. The germline V gene encodes CDR1 KGHSH and CDR2 LQKENI. The CDR3 is made up of 19 amino acids. V lost 3 bases to trimming and J lost 1 base; unmatched junction nucleotides: 15. CDR3 in DNA: TGTGCCAGCTCACCCATCGACAGGGTCAGGTCTAGGAGCAATCAGCCCCAGCATTTT. It yields the protein CASSPIDRVRSRSNQPQHF.

The chain has TRBV3-1 (or the pseudogene TRBV3-2) and TRBJ2-3; TRBD1 matches at 7 bases. This CDR3 comprises 17 residues. Germline CDR1 is LGHDT and CDR2 is YNNKEL (reference sequence). V shed 5 bases, J shed 7 bases, and the junction held 18 bases outside the gene matches. The DNA of the CDR3 is TGTGCCAGCAGCTCTTCCCGACCCGACAGGGTAGGAAATACGCAGTATTTT. Protein: CASSSSRPDRVGNTQYF.

The chain employs TRBV4-2 and TRBJ1-4; TRBD1 is a possible D gene (5 bases). CDR3 length equals 15 residues. Germline V gene data show CDR1 as LGHNA and CDR2 as YNFKEQ. The ends were cut back, 1 base at V and 3 bases at J, with 9 bases in the middle. As DNA, the CDR3 is TGTGCCAGCAGCCAAGTGAGGGACTCTAATGAAAAACTGTTTTTT. Translated: CASSQVRDSNEKLFF.

The chain couples TRBV5-1 to TRBJ2-1; TRBD2 aligns across 8 bases. Losses at the gene ends were 3 bases for V and 3 bases for J; bases not matched to a gene: 5. The CDR3 is 15 residues long. Germline CDR1 is SGHRS and CDR2 is YFSETQ. CDR3 DNA sequence: TGCGCCAGCAGCTCCGGGACTAGTCACTACAATGAGCAGTTCTTC. This encodes CASSSGTSHYNEQFF.

This chain uses TRBV5-4 with TRBJ1-1; the D gene is possibly TRBD1 (5 bases). Trimming pared 2 bases from V and 3 bases from J, leaving 11 bases between. Per the germline V gene, CDR1 is SGHNT and CDR2 is YYREEE (reference sequence). The CDR3 runs 14 residues. This CDR3 reads CASSFSGADTEAFF. The CDR3 DNA reads TGTGCCAGCAGCTTCAGTGGGGCTGACACTGAAGCTTTCTTT.

The chain joins TRBV7-3 to TRBJ2-7, with 10 bases identical to TRBD1. CDR3 length: 13 residues. The junction had 1 base not matched to a gene; V was cut back by 5 bases and J by 3 bases. Germline V gene lookup returns CDR1 SGHTA and CDR2 FQGTGA. The CDR3 spells CASSRTGGYEQYF. The DNA of the CDR3 is TGTGCCAGCAGCCGGACAGGGGGCTACGAGCAGTACTTC.

The chain employs TRBV20-1 and TRBJ2-5, with TRBD2 matching 8 bases. CDR1 and CDR2 (germline): DFQATT, SNEGSKA (reference sequence). Trimming removed 3 bases from V and 1 base from J; junction bases left unmatched: 4. CDR3 size: 14 residues. CDR3 residues: CSASDTSGQETQYF. CDR3 DNA: TGCAGTGCTAGTGACACTAGCGGCCAAGAGACCCAGTACTTC.

The chain combines TRBV2 with TRBJ1-5, with a tentative D call TRBD1 (6 bases). Trimming took off 2 bases at V and 4 bases at J, with 12 bases between the two ends. CDR3 length: 15 amino acids. Germline CDR1 is SNHLY and CDR2 is FYNNEI. The CDR3 DNA reads TGTGCCAGCAGTGAACGGACAGCCCCGAATCAGCCCCAGCATTTT. Encoded protein: CASSERTAPNQPQHF.

J is TRBJ2-7 and V is TRBV4-3; 9 positions match TRBD2. The germline V gene encodes CDR1 LGHNA and CDR2 YSLEER. The CDR3 has 16 amino acids. V gave up 0 bases and J gave up 2 bases; unmatched junction bases: 5. DNA of the CDR3: TGCGCCAGCAGCCAAGAACATGAGCGGGAGGCCTACGAGCAGTACTTC. This sequence encodes CASSQEHEREAYEQYF.

V usage is TRBV7-9 and J usage is TRBJ2-1; TRBD2 agrees at 7 bases. Trimming removed 2 bases from V and 2 bases from J; junction bases left unmatched: 9. CDR1 and CDR2 from the germline V gene are SEHNR and FQNEAQ (reference sequence). This CDR3 has 17 amino acids. For the CDR3, the DNA is TGTGCCAGCAGCTTATCAGGCGGGGGTCGCGCCTACAATGAGCAGTTCTTC. Protein product: CASSLSGGGRAYNEQFF. The full variable domain, completed using reference TRBV7-9 and TRBJ2-1, is DTGVSQNPRHKITKRGQNVTFRCDPISEHNRLYWYRQTLGQGPEFLTYFQNEAQLEKSRLLSDRFSAERPKGSFSTLEIQRTEQGDSAMYLCASSLSGGGRAYNEQFFGPGTRLTVL.

This chain links TRBV11-2 with TRBJ1-1, with no clear D. Trimming took 1 base from V and 6 from J, leaving 9 bases between them. This CDR3 comprises 13 residues. Germline V gene sequence: CDR1 SGHAT, CDR2 FQNNGV. This CDR3 reads CASSLASLAEAFF. The CDR3 DNA reads TGTGCCAGCAGCTTAGCGTCGCTAGCTGAAGCTTTCTTT.

The chain combines TRBV11-3 with TRBJ2-4; perhaps TRBD2 as D (7 bases). The V end lost 5 bases, the J end lost 2 bases, and 16 bases lay between the germline ends. Germline CDR1 is SGHNT and CDR2 is YENEEA. The CDR3 sequence is 16 residues long. The DNA of the CDR3 is TGTGCCAGCAGCCCTACAGGGAGGGGAACCAAAAACATTCAGTACTTC. Translated: CASSPTGRGTKNIQYF.

The chain links TRBV5-1 to TRBJ1-3; D gene uncertain. This CDR3 is 14 amino acids long. The V gene lost 6 bases and the J gene lost 4 bases, with 14 bases spanning the gap. Per the germline V gene, CDR1 is SGHRS and CDR2 is YFSETQ. CDR3 sequence: CASTWTESGNTIYF. CDR3 nucleotides: TGCGCCAGCACATGGACTGAGTCGGGAAACACCATATATTTT.

CDR3 residues: CASSNRTGSLYDVQYF. Here the CDR3 DNA reads TGTGCCAGCAGCAACCGGACAGGGAGCCTCTACGACGTGCAGTACTTC. This chain links TRBV21-1 with TRBJ2-7; TRBD1 is the table's D call and was not checked against the DNA. TRBV21-1 is shown as a pseudogene. This CDR3 comprises 16 residues.

The chain is built from TRBV30 and TRBJ1-1; 9 bases align to TRBD1. The CDR3 runs 14 residues. Germline V gene lookup returns CDR1 GTSNPN and CDR2 SVGIG (reference sequence). V trimming: 3 bases; J trimming: 4 bases; junction bases outside the gene matches: 6. CDR3 sequence: CAWSGTGGRTEAFF. The CDR3 DNA follows: TGTGCCTGGAGCGGAACAGGGGGCCGCACTGAAGCTTTCTTT.

The V gene is TRBV6-5, the J gene TRBJ2-1; 9 nucleotides agree with TRBD2. This CDR3 is 13 amino acids long. Germline loops: CDR1 MNHEY, CDR2 SVGAGI. The ends lost 8 bases at V and 9 bases at J; junction bases unmatched: 8. The CDR3 DNA reads as TGTGCCAGCGGGAAGCGGGGGGCCATTGAGCAGTTCTTC. Translation: CASGKRGAIEQFF.

This clone was detected a few times. The rearrangement joins TRBV10-2 to TRBJ1-2; 10 bases fit TRBD1. This CDR3 is 14 amino acids long. Per germline, CDR1 WSHSY and CDR2 SAAADI. V dropped 6 bases and J dropped 7; count of bases not matched to a gene: 8. Here the CDR3 DNA reads TGCGCCAGCAGCCCCGGGACAGGGGTGGGTGGCTACACCTTC. Amino acid sequence: CASSPGTGVGGYTF.

There are a few counts of this clone. The rearrangement uses TRBV6-2 or TRBV6-3 and TRBJ2-7, with 7 bases matching TRBD2. V dropped 2 bases and J dropped 4; count of bases not matched to a gene: 8. CDR3 length: 15 amino acids. From germline, CDR1 is MNHEY and CDR2 SVGEGT. The CDR3 spells CASSYGGENVYEQYF. The CDR3 DNA follows: TGTGCCAGCAGTTACGGGGGGGAGAACGTTTACGAGCAGTACTTC.

This clone has a single count. The rearrangement links TRBV4-2 to TRBJ2-5, with 10 bases fitting TRBD2. Germline CDR1 and CDR2: LGHNA and YNFKEQ. This CDR3 comprises 19 residues. J was trimmed by 5 bases and V by 0 bases; bases with no gene match: 15. The CDR3 region is CASSQDVLAGASWRETQYF. The CDR3 nucleotides are TGTGCCAGCAGCCAAGATGTCCTAGCGGGGGCCTCTTGGAGGGAGACCCAGTACTTC.

This chain connects TRBV2 to TRBJ1-5; tentative D call: TRBD1 (6 bases). Trimming stripped 4 bases from V and 7 bases from J, with 20 bases between. This CDR3 has 16 amino acids. Germline V CDR1 and CDR2: SNHLY, FYNNEI. This chain's CDR3 is CASSAGGGASYQPQHF. Written as DNA, the CDR3 is TGTGCCAGCAGTGCGGGGGGCGGAGCTTCTTACCAGCCCCAGCATTTT. The variable domain in full, completed from reference TRBV2 and TRBJ1-5, reads EPEVTQTPSHQVTQMGQEVILRCVPISNHLYFYWYRQILGQKVEFLVSFYNNEISEKSEIFDDQFSVERPDGSNFTLKIRSTKLEDSAMYFCASSAGGGASYQPQHFGDGTRLSIL.

The rearrangement links TRBV18 to TRBJ2-7; possible D gene TRBD1, 7 bases. The V and J ends lost 7 bases and 5 bases respectively, with 18 bases between them. CDR1 KGHSH and CDR2 LQKENI come from the germline V gene. This CDR3 is 14 amino acids long. CDR3 sequence reads: CASFSTRGAHEQYF. The CDR3 bases are TGTGCCAGCTTCTCGACCAGGGGGGCGCACGAGCAGTACTTC.

As for this clone: Other DNA sequences within the sample encode an identical CDR3. The chain combines TRBV5-1 with TRBJ1-1; maybe TRBD1 (6 bases). The CDR3 has 13 residues. Germline CDR1 reads SGHRS; CDR2 reads YFSETQ. Trimming took off 2 bases at V and 5 bases at J, with 10 bases between the two ends. The CDR3 region has the DNA TGCGCCAGCAGCTTAGGGGGGGATACTGAAGCTTTCTTT. Its protein is CASSLGGDTEAFF. The full variable domain, rest sourced from reference TRBV5-1 and TRBJ1-1, is KAGVTQTPRYLIKTRGQQVTLSCSPISGHRSVSWYQQTPGQGLQFLFEYFSETQRNKGNFPGRFSGRQFSNSRSEMNVSTLELGDSALYLCASSLGGDTEAFFGQGTRLTVV.

The chain employs TRBV19 and TRBJ1-1; D might be TRBD1 (6 bases). Germline V gene sequence: CDR1 LNHDA, CDR2 SQIVND (reference sequence). V shed 5 bases and J shed 5 bases, with 15 bases lying between them. The CDR3 length is 14 residues. The CDR3 coding sequence is TGTGCCAGTAGTCCACGTTTGAGGGGGACTGAAGCTTTCTTT. Encoded protein: CASSPRLRGTEAFF.

This clone was counted a single time. This chain joins TRBV7-2 and TRBJ2-5, with a tentative D call TRBD2 (5 bases). Between the trimmed V and J ends, which lost 5 bases and 5 bases, there was a span of 12 bases. Germline V gene sequence: CDR1 SGHTA, CDR2 FQGNSA. The length of the CDR3 is 13 residues. CDR3 nucleotides: TGTGCCAGCAGCCCGGAGGCCACGGAGACCCAGTACTTC. It specifies CASSPEATETQYF.

The V and J genes are TRBV6-6 and TRBJ2-7; 12 bases align to TRBD1. Germline trimming cut 5 bases from V and 7 bases from J; bases unmatched to any gene: 9. This CDR3 is 15 amino acids long. Germline-derived CDR1 and CDR2 are MNHNY and SVGAGI (reference sequence). Here the CDR3 DNA reads TGTGCCAGCAGTCCCTCCGGGACAGGGGGCGAGGAGCAGTACTTC. Translated: CASSPSGTGGEEQYF.

The chain is built from TRBV19 and TRBJ2-7; 10 nucleotides line up with TRBD1. This CDR3 has 15 amino acids. Germline CDR1 LNHDA, CDR2 SQIVND (reference sequence). Unmatched junction bases numbered 9, after V lost 4 bases and J lost 6 bases. In DNA form, the CDR3 reads TGTGCCAGTAGTACTCGCGGGACAGGGGAAGGCGAGCAGTACTTC. Protein sequence: CASSTRGTGEGEQYF.

V gene TRBV28 combines with J gene TRBJ2-5; D is perhaps TRBD1 (6 bases). The CDR3 is 15 amino acids. The germline V gene has CDR1 MDHEN and CDR2 SYDVKM. V was trimmed by 2 bases and J by 1 base, leaving 11 bases between them. CDR3 in DNA: TGTGCCAGCAGTTTAGGGGGCAGGACCCAAGAGACCCAGTACTTC. Encoded protein: CASSLGGRTQETQYF.

This clone was seen a handful of times. This chain uses TRBV13 with TRBJ2-3; D gene uncertain. Trimming left V 2 bases short and J 6 bases short, with 9 bases between. The CDR3 extends over 13 amino acids. Germline CDR1 PRHDT, CDR2 FYEKMQ (reference sequence). The CDR3 protein is CASSLLDGDTQYF. The DNA for the CDR3 is TGTGCCAGCAGCTTATTAGACGGGGATACGCAGTATTTT. Drawing the rest from reference TRBV13 and TRBJ2-3, the complete variable domain is AAGVIQSPRHLIKEKRETATLKCYPIPRHDTVYWYQQGPGQDPQFLISFYEKMQSDKGSIPDRFSAQQFSDYHSELNMSSLELGDSALYFCASSLLDGDTQYFGPGTRLTVL.

The CDR3 DNA reads as TGTGCCAGCACCGTTGGGACAGGGGGCATGGATGAGCAGTTCTTC. It codes for CASTVGTGGMDEQFF. The V and J genes are TRBV28 and TRBJ2-1, with 12 bases matching TRBD1. Per germline, CDR1 MDHEN and CDR2 SYDVKM. The V gene end was trimmed by 7 bases and the J gene end by 8 bases; junction bases not matched to a gene: 9. This CDR3 region has 15 residues.

The genes are TRBV19 and TRBJ1-3; no firm D call. This CDR3 has 13 residues. The germline V and J ends were trimmed by 6 bases and 3 bases, with 9 bases remaining between them. Germline CDR1 LNHDA, CDR2 SQIVND (reference sequence). The CDR3 protein is CASRQAGGNTIYF. DNA for the CDR3: TGTGCCAGTAGGCAAGCGGGTGGAAACACCATATATTTT.